This T cell receptor (beta chain) comes out of a study of vaccination and CD4 T cells after COVID-19 (dated by TCRdb to between 2021 and 2024). A note on the overall study: Convalescent patients had a positive SARS-CoV-2 result on nasal swab PCR, and of these patients, fewer than ten had mild disease and one had severe disease. Six males and four females were included in the convalescent cohort, with two Hispanic individuals, seven Caucasians, two Asians and one multiracial person represented. Each participant got two doses of either the Pfizer-BioNTech BNT162b2 vaccine (n=8) or the Moderna mRNA-1273 vaccine (n=2). Post-COVID blood samples were collected from convalescent patients a median of around 100 days after diagnosis, with a range of about 35 to 170 days. Post-vaccine blood samples were collected a median of 72 days after the second vaccine dose, ranging from about 12 to 250 days. For stimulating the cultures, overlapping spike peptide pools were used, derived from SARS-CoV-2 as well as from the common cold coronaviruses HCoV-NL63, HCoV-OC43 and HCoV-229E. In control cultures, a CEFX viral epitope pool was used as positive control, an HIV-1 Nef peptide pool was used as negative control, or no peptide was added. In under twelve COVID-19 convalescent patients and several infection-naive healthy vaccine recipients, researchers compared the spike-specific CD4+ TCR repertoire from before mRNA vaccination with the repertoire from after. The research as a whole found: Among convalescent patients, a median around 83% of the SARS-CoV-2-reactive clones seen after vaccination appeared only after vaccination, which suggests priming specific to the vaccine. Of the vaccine-specific clones found in convalescent patients, nearly all (304 of 307) were mono-reactive for SARS-CoV-2 spike instead of being cross-reactive with common cold coronaviruses. The median number of SARS-CoV-2-reactive clonotypes rose from 21 after infection to roughly 38 after vaccination, but the change was not significant. Relatively few convalescent patients were included in the study, and early timepoints after natural infection were not analyzed.

Libraries were constructed by PCR. At the Johns Hopkins FTIC core, DNA from the cultured CD4+ T cells underwent TCR sequencing with the Oncomine TCR Beta short-read assay. The QIAamp micro DNA kit was used to extract genomic DNA from the cultured CD4+ T cells. Oncomine TCR Beta libraries from cultured CD4+ T cells were pooled using unique dual indexes and sequenced on an Illumina iSeq 100. As for the authors' bioinformatics: Non-productive sequences were removed, and CDR3s that did not start with C, did not end with F or W, or were shorter than 7 amino acids were discarded. The MANAFEST web application was used to identify antigen-specific clonotypes by comparing peptide-stimulated wells against reference wells and other culture wells. For a clone to be called positive, the clone needed an FDR below 0.05, an odds ratio above 5, and a productive frequency above 0.1% in at least two of three replicate wells. A clonotype was classed as cross-reactive if the clonotype showed significant expansion both in SARS-CoV-2 spike wells and in at least one common cold coronavirus spike condition. Similarity between CDR3 sequences was evaluated in R version 3.6.1 using Levenshtein distances (stringdist) and unrooted phylogenetic trees (ape). TCRdb reworked the public reads: Q25 trimming with fastp, MiXCR clone assembly, productive beta chains retained. For every CDR3 protein sequence, its rows merge into one entry that carries the most common genes and DNA. The V and J calls come from TCRdb's annotation, not from the publication. The sample table contains over 12,000 distinct CDR3 sequences; only one count was recorded for 40% to 60% of them. More than 25% of the sample is taken by the ten largest.

Spanning cysteine to phenylalanine, the CDR3 consists of 16 amino acids. Here the CDR3 DNA is all that survives: 48 bases in frame from base 1. In the germline V gene, CDR1 corresponds to MNHNS and CDR2 to SASEGT. Here V drops 3 bases and J drops 0 bases, and the junction holds 5 bases not matched to any gene. Per the publication, the treatment or condition label means: approximately nine-day PBMC culture with coronavirus spike peptide pools or control peptides (ViraFEST assay). The ViraFEST assay, used in the study, expanded antigen-specific T cells with peptide pools and then identified the expanded clonotypes through TCR sequencing. Positive SARS-CoV-2 PCR tests in the convalescent patients dated from March to December 2020, before Alpha, Beta and Delta variants emerged in the United States. PBMCs were cultured at two million per well in IMDM supplemented with approximately 5% human AB serum and about 9.6 IU/ml IL-2, with around 10 ug/ml peptide pools added. On days 3 and 7, half of the culture medium was replaced with fresh IL-2-containing medium. CD4+ T cells were isolated after about 10 days of culture through negative selection using the EasySep CD4+ T cell isolation kit. Ficoll-Paque Plus gradient centrifugation was used to isolate PBMCs from whole blood, and the isolated PBMCs were then either used fresh or cryopreserved at -140C. Culture conditions were generally each tested in triplicate wells.

This clonotype was seen a handful of times. Its antigen specificity is not known. No clone much larger than this one lies a single base away; base qualities are absent. This clonotype was sampled from a human donor with COVID-19. The chain uses TRBV6-1 and TRBJ1-5; TRBD1 matches 7 bases in the middle. Material: cultured CD4+ T cells from blood, obtained after SARS-CoV-2 vaccination. The CDR3 region has the sequence CASSDQGVYSNQPQHF. The sequenced DNA: TGTGCCAGCAGTGATCAGGGGGTTTATAGCAATCAGCCCCAGCATTTT.